Listed below are T cell receptor beta chains from one sample, sequenced in a study of CD8+ T cells in alopecia areata. Some clones are missing from TCRdb's copy, which holds only in-frame ones; the method was immunoSEQ multiplex PCR. The top ten clones hold approximately 2% of a sample with under 350,000 clones, 58% of them seen once. Sequencing was performed on CD4+ T cells sorted from blood, taken at week 24, from a patient treated with tofacitinib. Receptor source: a human donor with alopecia areata. Each CDR3 is given without its conserved first and last residue. Each record gives: D gene, V gene, J gene, CDR3 length, CDR3 protein. D genes are given only for firm matches.

>TRBD2|TRBV23-1|TRBJ2-2|14
ASSRGRRGEPGELF
>TRBD1|TRBV29-1|TRBJ1-2|11
SGGQGDWSGYT
>TRBD1|TRBV6-5|TRBJ2-5|11
ASSYRGRETQY
>.|TRBV6-5|TRBJ1-2|13
ASRRTEEPNYGYT
>.|TRBV9|TRBJ2-1|13
ASSVAGGSYNEQF
>TRBD1|TRBV9|TRBJ2-5|18
ASSVAAAGGRLGLLQTQY
>.|TRBV2|TRBJ1-6|11
ASSERYNSPLH
>.|TRBV10-3|TRBJ2-5|10
AISEPLETQY
>.|TRBV10-3|TRBJ2-6|12
AISDGDGANVLT
>.|TRBV11-2|TRBJ1-3|14
ASSSVGRTGGNTIY
>.|TRBV15|TRBJ2-7|12
ATSRDPRGYEQY
>.|TRBV29-1|TRBJ2-4|13
SVEVSGPKRNIQY
>.|TRBV14|TRBJ2-7|12
ASSQDLPGGEQY
>.|TRBV7-9|TRBJ1-5|12
ASSLAAGTEPQH
>TRBD1|TRBV19|TRBJ1-2|14
ASSSSPGTGNYGYT
>TRBD1|TRBV29-1|TRBJ1-2|11
SVVGDRIYGYT
>.|TRBV5-4|TRBJ1-6|15
ASSLGGRRSYNSPLH
>.|TRBV29-1|TRBJ1-4|13
SVGLGIGTNEKLF
>.|TRBV15|TRBJ2-3|11
ATSRPPEDTQY
>.|TRBV6-6|TRBJ2-7|14
ASRRDAYRDSYEQY
>TRBD2|TRBV2|TRBJ2-5|14
ASSFSSGGGAETQY
>.|TRBV29-1|TRBJ1-2|16
SVDLLAPGAGANYGYT
>.|TRBV27|TRBJ1-1|12
ASSRNGVWTEAF
>.|TRBV29-1|TRBJ2-5|10
SGRLGQETQY
>.|TRBV30|TRBJ1-5|12
AWSTGTVDQPQH
>.|TRBV29-1|TRBJ2-3|12
SVDKGSLTDTQY
>.|TRBV6-5|TRBJ1-6|10
ASSYINSPLH
>TRBD2|TRBV29-1|TRBJ2-5|11
SVELAGLETQY
>TRBD1|TRBV5-1|TRBJ2-3|12
ASSWGQRLDTQY
>.|TRBV30|TRBJ1-5|11
AWSLRNNQPQH
>.|TRBV7-7|TRBJ2-1|11
ASSPPGKNEQF
>.|TRBV30|TRBJ1-6|9
AWSAVGPLH
>.|TRBV5-6|TRBJ2-5|12
ASSKLAGRETQY
>.|TRBV28|TRBJ2-5|10
ASKTWQETQY
>.|TRBV29-1|TRBJ1-5|12
SVGGGTSNQPQH
>TRBD2|TRBV4-2|TRBJ2-5|13
ASSPIAGGPETQY
>.|TRBV4-1|TRBJ2-5|12
ATTLVAGQETQY
>.|TRBV29-1|TRBJ2-1|12
SVAPSAGDNEQF
>TRBD1|TRBV27|TRBJ1-5|11
ASKTGDNQPQH
>TRBD1|TRBV10-3|TRBJ2-7|13
AISKPGTGSYEQY
>TRBD1|TRBV2|TRBJ2-7|12
ASSLGQVFYEQY
>TRBD2|TRBV4-3|TRBJ2-1|14
ASSQGTSGNLDEQF
>TRBD1|TRBV14|TRBJ2-1|13
ASSYTGGRQREQF
>.|TRBV28|TRBJ1-5|12
ASSNRRSNQPQH